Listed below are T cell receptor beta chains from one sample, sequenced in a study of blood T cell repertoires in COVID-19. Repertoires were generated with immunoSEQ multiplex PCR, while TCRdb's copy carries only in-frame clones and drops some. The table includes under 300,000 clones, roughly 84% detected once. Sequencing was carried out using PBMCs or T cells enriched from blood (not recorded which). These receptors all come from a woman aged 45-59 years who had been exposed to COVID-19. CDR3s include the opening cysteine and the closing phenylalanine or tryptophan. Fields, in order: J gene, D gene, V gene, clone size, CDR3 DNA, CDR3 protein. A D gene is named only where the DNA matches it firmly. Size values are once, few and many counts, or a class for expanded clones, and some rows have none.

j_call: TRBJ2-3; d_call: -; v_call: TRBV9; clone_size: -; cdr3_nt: TGTGCCAGCAGCTTTTCCGCGGGGGCCGGGGGCGATACGCAGTATTTT; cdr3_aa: CASSFSAGAGGDTQYF
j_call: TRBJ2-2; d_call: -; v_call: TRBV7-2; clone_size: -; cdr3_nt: TGTGCCAGCAGCGCGAAAGAAGCCGGGGAGCTGTTTTTT; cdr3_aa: CASSAKEAGELFF
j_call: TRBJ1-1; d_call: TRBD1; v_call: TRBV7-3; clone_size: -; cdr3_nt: TGTGCCAGCAGCTTGGACAGGGGACTTACTGAAGCTTTCTTT; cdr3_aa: CASSLDRGLTEAFF
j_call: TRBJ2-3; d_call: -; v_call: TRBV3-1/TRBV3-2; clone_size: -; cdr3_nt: TGTGCCAGCAGCCGTGTAGCGTCTAGCACAGATACGCAGTATTTT; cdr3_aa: CASSRVASSTDTQYF
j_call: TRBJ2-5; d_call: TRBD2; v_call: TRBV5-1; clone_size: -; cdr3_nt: TGCGCCAGCAGCTGGACTAGCGGGGGACAAGAGACCCAGTACTTC; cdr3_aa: CASSWTSGGQETQYF
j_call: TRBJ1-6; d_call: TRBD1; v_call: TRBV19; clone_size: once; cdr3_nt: TGTGCCAGTAGCTCTGGACAGGACAGTAATTCACCCCTCCACTTT; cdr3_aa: CASSSGQDSNSPLHF
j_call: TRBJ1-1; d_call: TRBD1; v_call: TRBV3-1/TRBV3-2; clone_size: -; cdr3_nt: TGTGCCAGCAGCCTCGACAGGGGAGTGACTGAAGCTTTCTTT; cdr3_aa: CASSLDRGVTEAFF
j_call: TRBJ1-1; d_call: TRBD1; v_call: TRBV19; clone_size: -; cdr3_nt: TGTGCCAGTAGTATAGGTGGGACAGGGCTAACTGAAGCTTTCTTT; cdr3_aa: CASSIGGTGLTEAFF
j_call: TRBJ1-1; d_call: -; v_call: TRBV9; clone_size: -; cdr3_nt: TGTGCCAGCAGCGTAGGAGGCCAGAACACTGAAGCTTTCTTT; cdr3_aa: CASSVGGQNTEAFF
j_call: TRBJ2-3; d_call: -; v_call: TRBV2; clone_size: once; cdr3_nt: TGTGCCAGCAGTGAAAGAGTTGGGACTAGCACAGATACGCAGTATTTT; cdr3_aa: CASSERVGTSTDTQYF
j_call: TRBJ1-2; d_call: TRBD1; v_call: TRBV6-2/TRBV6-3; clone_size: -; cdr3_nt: TGTGCCAGCAGTTATACCCACAGGGGGCTTGGCTACACCTTC; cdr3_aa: CASSYTHRGLGYTF
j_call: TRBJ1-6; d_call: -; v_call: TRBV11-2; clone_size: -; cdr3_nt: TGTGCCAGCAGCTTGCCCTACAGATATTCACCCCTCCACTTT; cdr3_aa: CASSLPYRYSPLHF
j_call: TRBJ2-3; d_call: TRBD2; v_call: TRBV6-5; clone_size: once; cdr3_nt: TGTGCCAGCAGTTACAGCGGGGGGATAGATACGCAGTATTTT; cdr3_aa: CASSYSGGIDTQYF
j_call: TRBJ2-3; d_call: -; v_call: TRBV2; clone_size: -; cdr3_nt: TGTGCCAGCAGGGGGACTCGGCCTAGCACAGATACGCAGTATTTT; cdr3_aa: CASRGTRPSTDTQYF
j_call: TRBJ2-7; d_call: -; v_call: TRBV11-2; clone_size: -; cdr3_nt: TGTGCCAGCAGCTTAGGGCTGGACTCCTCCTACGAGCAGTACTTC; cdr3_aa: CASSLGLDSSYEQYF
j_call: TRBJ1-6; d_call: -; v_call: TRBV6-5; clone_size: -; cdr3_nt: TGTGCCAGCAGTTTCCGAGCTGGGGGGTATTCACCCCTCCACTTT; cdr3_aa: CASSFRAGGYSPLHF
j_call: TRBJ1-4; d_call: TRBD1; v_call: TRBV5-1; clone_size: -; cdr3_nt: TGCGCCAGCAGCCCCACAGGGGTCGTTGGAAAACTGTTTTTT; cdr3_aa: CASSPTGVVGKLFF
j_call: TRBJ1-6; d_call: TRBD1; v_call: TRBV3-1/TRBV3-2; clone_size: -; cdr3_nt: TGTGCCAGCAGCCCGAACAGGGGGCGATCACCCCTCCACTTT; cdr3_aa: CASSPNRGRSPLHF
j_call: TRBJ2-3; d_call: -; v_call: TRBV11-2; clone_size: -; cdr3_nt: TGTGCCAGCAGCTTAGTAGTAGGGGGAGATACGCAGTATTTT; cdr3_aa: CASSLVVGGDTQYF
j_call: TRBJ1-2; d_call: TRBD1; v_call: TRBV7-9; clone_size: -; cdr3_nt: TGTGCCAGCAGCTTACGGACAGGGGATGCCAGCAACTATGGCTACACCTTC; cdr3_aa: CASSLRTGDASNYGYTF
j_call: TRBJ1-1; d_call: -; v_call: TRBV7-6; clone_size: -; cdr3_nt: TGTGCCAGCAGCTTAGCGACAGAGAACACTGAAGCTTTCTTT; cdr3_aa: CASSLATENTEAFF
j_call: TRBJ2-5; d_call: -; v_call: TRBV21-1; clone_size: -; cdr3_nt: TGTGCCAGCAGCAAAGGCGTCCCGCGGGAAGAGACCCAGTACTTC; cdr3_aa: CASSKGVPREETQYF
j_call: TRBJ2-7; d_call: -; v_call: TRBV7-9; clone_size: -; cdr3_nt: TGTGCCAGCAGCTCAGAATTCTACGAGCAGTACTTC; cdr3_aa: CASSSEFYEQYF